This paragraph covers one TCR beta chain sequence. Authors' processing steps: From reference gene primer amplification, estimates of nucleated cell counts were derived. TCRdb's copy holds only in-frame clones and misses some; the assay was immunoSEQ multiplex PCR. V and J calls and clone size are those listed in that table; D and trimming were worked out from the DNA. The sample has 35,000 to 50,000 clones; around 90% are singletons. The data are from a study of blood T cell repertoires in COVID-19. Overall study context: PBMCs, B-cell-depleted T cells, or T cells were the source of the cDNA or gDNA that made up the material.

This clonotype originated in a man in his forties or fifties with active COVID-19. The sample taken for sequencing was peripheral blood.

CDR3 in DNA: TGTGCCATCAGTGGCGGCCGGTATGGCTACACCTTC. Translation gives CAISGGRYGYTF. J is TRBJ1-2 and V is TRBV10-3; D is uncertain. This CDR3 has 12 residues. Germline CDR1 is ENHRY and CDR2 is SYGVKD. The V gene lost 4 bases and the J gene lost 5 bases, with 8 bases spanning the gap.